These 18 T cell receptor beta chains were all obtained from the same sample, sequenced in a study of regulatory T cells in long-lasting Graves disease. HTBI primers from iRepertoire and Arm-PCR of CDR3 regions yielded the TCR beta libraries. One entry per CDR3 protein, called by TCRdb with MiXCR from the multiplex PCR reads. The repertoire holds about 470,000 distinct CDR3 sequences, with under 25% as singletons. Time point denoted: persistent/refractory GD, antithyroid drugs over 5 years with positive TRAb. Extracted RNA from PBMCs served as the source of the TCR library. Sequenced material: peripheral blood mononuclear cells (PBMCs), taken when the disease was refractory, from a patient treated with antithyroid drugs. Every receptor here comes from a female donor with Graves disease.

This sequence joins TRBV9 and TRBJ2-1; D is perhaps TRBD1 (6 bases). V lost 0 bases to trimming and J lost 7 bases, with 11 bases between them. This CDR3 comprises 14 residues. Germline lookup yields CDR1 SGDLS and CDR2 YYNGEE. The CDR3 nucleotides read TGTGCCAGCAGCGTAGGGGCAGGGGTGAATGAGCAGTTCTTC. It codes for CASSVGAGVNEQFF.

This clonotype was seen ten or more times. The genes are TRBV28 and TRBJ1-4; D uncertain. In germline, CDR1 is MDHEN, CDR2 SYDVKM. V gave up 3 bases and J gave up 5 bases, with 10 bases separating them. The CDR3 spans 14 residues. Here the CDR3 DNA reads TGTGCCAGCAGTTTTATGGCAGAAAATGAAAAACTGTTTTTT. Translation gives CASSFMAENEKLFF.

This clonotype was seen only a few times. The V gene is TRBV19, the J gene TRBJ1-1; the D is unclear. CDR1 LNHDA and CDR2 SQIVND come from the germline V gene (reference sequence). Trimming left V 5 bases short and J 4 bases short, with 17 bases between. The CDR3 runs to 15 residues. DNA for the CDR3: TGTGCCAGTAGTCTCCCGTACTCGTCGGGCACTGAAGCTTTCTTT. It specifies CASSLPYSSGTEAFF.

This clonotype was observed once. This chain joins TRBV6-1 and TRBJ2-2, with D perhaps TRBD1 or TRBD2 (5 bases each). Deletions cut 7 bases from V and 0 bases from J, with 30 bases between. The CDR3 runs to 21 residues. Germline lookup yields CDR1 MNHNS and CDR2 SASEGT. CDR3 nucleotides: TGTGCCAGCAATCTACCCCTGTTGCAGGGTCCTCACGGGGCGAACACCGGGGAGCTGTTTTTT. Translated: CASNLPLLQGPHGANTGELFF.

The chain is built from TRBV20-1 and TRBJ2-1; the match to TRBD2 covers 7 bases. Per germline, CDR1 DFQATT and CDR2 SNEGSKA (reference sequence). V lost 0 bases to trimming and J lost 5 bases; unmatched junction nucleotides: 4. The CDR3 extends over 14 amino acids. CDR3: CSAREWGGDNEQFF. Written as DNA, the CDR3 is TGCAGTGCTAGAGAATGGGGGGGAGACAATGAGCAGTTCTTC.

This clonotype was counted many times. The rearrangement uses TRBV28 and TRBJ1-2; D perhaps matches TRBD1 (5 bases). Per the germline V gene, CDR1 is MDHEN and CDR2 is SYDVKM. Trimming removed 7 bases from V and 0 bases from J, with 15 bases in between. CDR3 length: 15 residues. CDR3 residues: CASTLGRGANYGYTF. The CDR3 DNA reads TGTGCCAGCACCCTGGGGAGGGGCGCTAACTATGGCTACACCTTC.

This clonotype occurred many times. This CDR3 is CASRRQTSLAYEQYF. CDR3 nucleotide sequence: TGTGCCAGCAGAAGGCAGACCTCCCTTGCTTACGAGCAGTACTTC. The chain links TRBV28 to TRBJ2-7; the D is unclear. The CDR3 extends over 15 amino acids. V shed 6 bases and J shed 4 bases, with 19 bases lying between them. In germline, CDR1 is MDHEN, CDR2 SYDVKM. The whole variable domain, remainder taken from reference TRBV28 and TRBJ2-7, is DVKVTQSSRYLVKRTGEKVFLECVQDMDHENMFWYRQDPGLGLRLIYFSYDVKMKEKGDIPEGYSVSREKKERFSLILESASTNQTSMYLCASRRQTSLAYEQYFGPGTRLTVT.

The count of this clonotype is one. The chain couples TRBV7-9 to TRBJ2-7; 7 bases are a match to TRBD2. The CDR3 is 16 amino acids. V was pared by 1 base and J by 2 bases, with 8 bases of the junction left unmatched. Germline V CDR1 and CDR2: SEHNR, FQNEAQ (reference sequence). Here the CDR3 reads CASSLVGEGLTYEQYF. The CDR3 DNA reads TGTGCCAGCAGCTTAGTGGGGGAGGGCCTCACCTACGAGCAGTACTTC.

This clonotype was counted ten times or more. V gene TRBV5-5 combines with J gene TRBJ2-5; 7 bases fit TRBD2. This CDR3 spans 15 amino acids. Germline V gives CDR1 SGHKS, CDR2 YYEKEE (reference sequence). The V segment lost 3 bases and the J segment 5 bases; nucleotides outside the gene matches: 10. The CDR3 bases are TGTGCCAGCAGCTCCATAGCGGGTACGGGGGAGACCCAGTACTTC. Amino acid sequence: CASSSIAGTGETQYF.

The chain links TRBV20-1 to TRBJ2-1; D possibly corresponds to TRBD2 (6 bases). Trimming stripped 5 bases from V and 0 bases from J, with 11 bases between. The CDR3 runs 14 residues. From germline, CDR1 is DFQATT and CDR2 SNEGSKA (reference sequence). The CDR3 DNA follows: TGCAGTGCTCGGGACTCCGGCTCCTACAATGAGCAGTTCTTC. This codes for CSARDSGSYNEQFF.

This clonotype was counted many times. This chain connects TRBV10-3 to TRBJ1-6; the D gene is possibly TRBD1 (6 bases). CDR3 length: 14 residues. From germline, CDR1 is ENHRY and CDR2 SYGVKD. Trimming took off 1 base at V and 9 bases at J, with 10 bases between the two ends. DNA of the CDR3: TGTGCCATCAGTGAGTGGCTACAGGGTTCACCCCTCCACTTT. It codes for CAISEWLQGSPLHF.

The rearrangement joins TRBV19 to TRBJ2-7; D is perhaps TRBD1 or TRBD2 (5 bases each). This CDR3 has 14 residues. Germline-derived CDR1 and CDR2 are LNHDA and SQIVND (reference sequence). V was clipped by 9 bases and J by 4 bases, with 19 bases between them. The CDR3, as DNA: TGTGCCAGCGCCACAGGTATGCGGGCTTACGAGCAGTACTTC. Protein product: CASATGMRAYEQYF.

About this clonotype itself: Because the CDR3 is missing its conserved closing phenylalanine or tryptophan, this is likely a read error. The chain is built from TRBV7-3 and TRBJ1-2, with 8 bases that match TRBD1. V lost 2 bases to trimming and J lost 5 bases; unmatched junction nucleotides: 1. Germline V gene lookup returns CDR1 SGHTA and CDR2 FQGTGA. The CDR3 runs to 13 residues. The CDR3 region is CASSLDRGYGYTS. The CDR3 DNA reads TGTGCCAGCAGCTTAGACAGGGGATATGGCTACACCTCC.

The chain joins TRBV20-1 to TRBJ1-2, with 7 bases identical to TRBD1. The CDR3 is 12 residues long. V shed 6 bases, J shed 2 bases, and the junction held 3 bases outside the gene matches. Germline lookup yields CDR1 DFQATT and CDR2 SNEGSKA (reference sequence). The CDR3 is CSAEGQNYGYTF. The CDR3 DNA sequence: TGCAGTGCCGAGGGACAGAACTATGGCTACACCTTC.

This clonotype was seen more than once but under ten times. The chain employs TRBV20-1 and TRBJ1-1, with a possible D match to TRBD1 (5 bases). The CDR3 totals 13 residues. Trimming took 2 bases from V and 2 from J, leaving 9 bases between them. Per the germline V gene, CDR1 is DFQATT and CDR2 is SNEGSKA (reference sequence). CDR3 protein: CSARQGLNTEAFF. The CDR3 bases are TGCAGTGCTAGACAGGGTTTAAACACTGAAGCTTTCTTT.

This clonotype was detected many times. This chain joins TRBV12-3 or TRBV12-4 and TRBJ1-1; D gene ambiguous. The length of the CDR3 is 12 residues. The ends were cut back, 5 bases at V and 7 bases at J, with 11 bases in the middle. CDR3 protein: CASSLGRLEAFF. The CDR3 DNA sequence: TGTGCCAGCAGTCTCGGACGGCTTGAAGCTTTCTTT.

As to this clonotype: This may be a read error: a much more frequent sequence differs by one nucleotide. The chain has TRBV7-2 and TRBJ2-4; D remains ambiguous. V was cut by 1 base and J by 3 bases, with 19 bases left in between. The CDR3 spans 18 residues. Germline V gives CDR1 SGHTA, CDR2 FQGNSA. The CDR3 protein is CASSLGGPVSGVKNIQYF. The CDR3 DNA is TGTGCCAGCAGCTTAGGTGGGCCCGTCTCCGGCGTCAAAAACATTCAGTACTTC.

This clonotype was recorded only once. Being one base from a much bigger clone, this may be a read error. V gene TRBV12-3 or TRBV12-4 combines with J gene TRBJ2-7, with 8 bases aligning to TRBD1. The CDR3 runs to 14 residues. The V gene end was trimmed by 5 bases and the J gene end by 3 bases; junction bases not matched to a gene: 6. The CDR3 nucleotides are TGTGCCAGCAGTCCCCCAGGGGGCCTCTACGAGCAGTACTTC. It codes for CASSPPGGLYEQYF.